This TCR beta chain was sequenced for a study of siplizumab effects on memory and regulatory T cells. Study-wide points: Fewer alloreactive sequences mapped to unstimulated CD4+ memory cells under siplizumab. Researchers could not give a naive or memory phenotype to roughly 75-96% of proliferating CD4+ or CD8+ clones. Mapping to unstimulated subsets was achieved for only a minor fraction of alloreactive clones.

The assay covered 100,000 or so TCR templates per sample. Assay used: immunoSEQ multiplex PCR; TCRdb lists only in-frame clones, some missing. The top ten clones hold about 25% of a sample with 20,000 to 30,000 clones, 65% to 90% of them seen once. The CDR3 has 15 amino acids. The ends were cut back, 5 bases at V and 2 bases at J, with 14 bases in the middle. Germline V gene lookup returns CDR1 SEHNR and CDR2 FQNEAQ (reference sequence). Regarding this clone: Its antigen remains unknown.

The clonotype originates from a human donor in good health. Sequenced sample: memory CD4+ T cells sorted from blood. The gene calls are TRBV7-9 and TRBJ2-3; no clear D. The DNA of the CDR3 is TGTGCCAGCAGCGCCGTAGGCCTCCCCACAGATACGCAGTATTTT. Translation: CASSAVGLPTDTQYF.